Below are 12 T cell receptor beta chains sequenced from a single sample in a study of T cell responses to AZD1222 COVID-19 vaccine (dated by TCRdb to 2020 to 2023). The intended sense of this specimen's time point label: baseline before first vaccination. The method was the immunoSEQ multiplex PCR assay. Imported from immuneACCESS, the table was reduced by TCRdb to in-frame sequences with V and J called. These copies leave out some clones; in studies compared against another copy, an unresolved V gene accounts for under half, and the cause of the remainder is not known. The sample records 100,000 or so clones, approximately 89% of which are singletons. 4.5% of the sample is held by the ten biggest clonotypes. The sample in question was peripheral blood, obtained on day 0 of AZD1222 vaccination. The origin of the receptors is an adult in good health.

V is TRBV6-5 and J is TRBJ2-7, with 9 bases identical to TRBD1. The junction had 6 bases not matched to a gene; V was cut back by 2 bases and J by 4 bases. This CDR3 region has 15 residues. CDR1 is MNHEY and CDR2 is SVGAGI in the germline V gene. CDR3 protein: CASSYGGTGTYEQYF. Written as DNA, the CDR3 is TGTGCCAGCAGTTACGGGGGGACAGGGACATACGAGCAGTACTTC.

CDR3 region: CASRGLVDTQYF. The CDR3 DNA reads TGTGCCAGTCGCGGGCTTGTAGATACGCAGTATTTT. The rearrangement links TRBV19 to TRBJ2-3; D might be TRBD2 (5 bases). Germline CDR1 is LNHDA and CDR2 is SQIVND (reference sequence). V was cut by 8 bases and J by 5 bases, with 11 bases left in between. The CDR3 is 12 amino acids.

This CDR3 is CASSPRTPGWERFF. The CDR3 DNA is TGTGCCAGCAGCCCCCGGACTCCGGGCTGGGAACGGTTTTTT. The chain links TRBV21-1 to TRBJ1-4. TRBV21-1 is marked as a pseudogene. The CDR3 covers 14 residues.

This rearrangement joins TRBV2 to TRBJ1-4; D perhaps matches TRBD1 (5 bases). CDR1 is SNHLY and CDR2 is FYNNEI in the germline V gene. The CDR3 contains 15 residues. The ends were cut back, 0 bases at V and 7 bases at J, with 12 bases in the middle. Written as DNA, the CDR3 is TGTGCCAGCAGTGAAGCGCGGGGACTGGGTGAAAAACTGTTTTTT. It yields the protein CASSEARGLGEKLFF. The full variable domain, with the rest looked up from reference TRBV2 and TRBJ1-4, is EPEVTQTPSHQVTQMGQEVILRCVPISNHLYFYWYRQILGQKVEFLVSFYNNEISEKSEIFDDQFSVERPDGSNFTLKIRSTKLEDSAMYFCASSEARGLGEKLFFGSGTQLSVL.

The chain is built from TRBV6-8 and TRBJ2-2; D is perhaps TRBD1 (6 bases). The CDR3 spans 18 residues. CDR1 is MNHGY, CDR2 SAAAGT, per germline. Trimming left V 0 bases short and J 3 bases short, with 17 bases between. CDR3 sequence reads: CASSYSVFRPGDTGELFF. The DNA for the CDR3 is TGTGCCAGCAGTTACTCGGTTTTCCGTCCAGGGGACACCGGGGAGCTGTTTTTT.

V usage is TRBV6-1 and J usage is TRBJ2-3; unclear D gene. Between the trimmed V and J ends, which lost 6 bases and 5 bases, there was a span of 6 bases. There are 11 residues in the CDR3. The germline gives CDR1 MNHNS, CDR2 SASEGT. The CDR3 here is CASSLIDTQYF. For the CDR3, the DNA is TGTGCCAGCAGCCTTATAGATACGCAGTATTTT.

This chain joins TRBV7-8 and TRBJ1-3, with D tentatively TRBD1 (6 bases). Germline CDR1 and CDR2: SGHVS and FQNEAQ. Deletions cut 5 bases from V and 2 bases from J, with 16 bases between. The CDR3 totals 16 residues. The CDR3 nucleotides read TGTGCCAGCAGCGGCGAGGGGGGGATGCCTGGAAACACCATATATTTT. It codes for CASSGEGGMPGNTIYF.

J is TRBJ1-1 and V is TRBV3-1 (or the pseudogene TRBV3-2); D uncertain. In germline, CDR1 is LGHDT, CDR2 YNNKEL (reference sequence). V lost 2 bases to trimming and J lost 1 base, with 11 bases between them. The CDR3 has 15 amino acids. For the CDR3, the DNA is TGTGCCAGCAGCCAATTCCAGCCAGCGAACACTGAAGCTTTCTTT. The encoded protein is CASSQFQPANTEAFF.

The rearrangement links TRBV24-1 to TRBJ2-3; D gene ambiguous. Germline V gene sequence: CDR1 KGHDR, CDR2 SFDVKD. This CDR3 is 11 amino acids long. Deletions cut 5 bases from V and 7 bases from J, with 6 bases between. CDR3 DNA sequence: TGTGCCACCAGTGGGGAAAATACGCAGTATTTT. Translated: CATSGENTQYF.

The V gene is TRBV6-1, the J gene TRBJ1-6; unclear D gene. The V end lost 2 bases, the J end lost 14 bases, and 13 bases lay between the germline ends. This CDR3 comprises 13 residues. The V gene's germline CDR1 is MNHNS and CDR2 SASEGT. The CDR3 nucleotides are TGTGCCAGCAGTGAAAACGGCCCCATGGCCCTCCACTTT. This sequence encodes CASSENGPMALHF.

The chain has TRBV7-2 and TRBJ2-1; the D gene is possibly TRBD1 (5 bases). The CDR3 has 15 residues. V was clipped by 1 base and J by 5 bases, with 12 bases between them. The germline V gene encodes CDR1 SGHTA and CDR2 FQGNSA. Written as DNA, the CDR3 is TGTGCCAGCAGCTTAGACAGGATCACAAACAATGAGCAGTTCTTC. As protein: CASSLDRITNNEQFF.

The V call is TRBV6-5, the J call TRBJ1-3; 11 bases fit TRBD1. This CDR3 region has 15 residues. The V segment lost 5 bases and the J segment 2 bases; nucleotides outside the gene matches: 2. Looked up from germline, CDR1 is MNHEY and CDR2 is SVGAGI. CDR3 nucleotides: TGTGCCAGCAGTAAGGGACAGGGGGCTGGAAACACCATATATTTT. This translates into CASSKGQGAGNTIYF.